What follows are 2 T cell receptor beta chains derived from one specimen sequenced in a study of T cells in women clearing cervical HPV infection listed by TCRdb under 2018. Library prep was done by the immunoSEQ multiplex PCR assay. TCRdb obtained this table from immuneACCESS and retained in-frame rearrangements with V and J assigned. These tables miss some clones; where compared with another copy, unresolved V genes account for less than half of the shortfall, and the remainder is unexplained. The sample's records list 30,000 to 45,000 clones. The ten largest clones capture roughly 3.7% of the sample. Source material: blood buffy coat. All receptors come from a woman aged 18-70 years with a cervical HPV16 infection that either progressed to CIN3+ or cleared (not recorded which).

As concerns this clone: The CDR3 end lies 3 residues beyond the end of the read and is filled in from the germline J gene. This rearrangement joins TRBV18 to TRBJ1-6; 7 nucleotides match TRBD1. The V segment lost 6 bases and the J segment 5 bases; nucleotides outside the gene matches: 4. Germline V gene data show CDR1 as KGHSH and CDR2 as LQKENI. The CDR3 has 14 amino acids. The CDR3 protein is CASSPTGNNSPLHF. The covered CDR3 bases are TGTGCCAGCTCGCCGACAGGGAATAATTCACCC. The full variable domain, in which reference TRBV18 and TRBJ1-6 provide the parts outside the CDR3, is NAGVMQNPRHLVRRRGQEARLRCSPMKGHSHVYWYRQLPEEGLKFMVYLQKENIIDESGMPKERFSAEFPKEGPSILRIQQVVRGDSAAYFCASSPTGNNSPLHFGNGTRLTVT.

Worth noting for this clone: The observed sequence ends 3 residues before the CDR3 terminus, with the missing tail filled in from the germline J gene. V and J are TRBV12-3 or TRBV12-4 and TRBJ2-3; 12 nucleotides match TRBD1. The CDR3 is 16 amino acids. V lost 4 bases, J lost 5 bases, and 7 bases stayed unmatched. The CDR3 loop is CASSSPGQGAGDTQYF. The sequenced part of the CDR3 DNA is TGTGCCAGCAGTTCTCCGGGACAGGGGGCGGGAGATACG.